A selection of T cell receptor beta chains follows, all from one sample in a study of cytotoxic CD8 clonotypes in ibrutinib-treated CLL. Here immunoSEQ multiplex PCR was the method, and the copy in TCRdb shows in-frame clones only, minus some. Of about 140,000 clones in the sample, 60% to 85% were seen once. This sample comprised PBMCs, obtained after 24 months of ibrutinib treatment. These receptors originate from a human donor with chronic lymphocytic leukemia. Each CDR3 is given with its conserved first and last residue. The D gene is left open where the match is weak. Only some rows state a clone size, as once, few, many or a class for expanded clones.

D gene: -; V gene: TRBV28; clone size: once; J gene: TRBJ2-7; CDR3 protein: CASSLDGGLLPYEQYF; CDR3 DNA: TGTGCCAGCAGTTTAGACGGAGGCCTTCTTCCCTACGAGCAGTACTTC
D gene: -; V gene: TRBV11-2; clone size: few; J gene: TRBJ1-2; CDR3 protein: CASSLGSRVVPNYGYTF; CDR3 DNA: TGTGCCAGCAGCTTAGGCTCGCGTGTAGTCCCCAACTATGGCTACACCTTC
D gene: -; V gene: TRBV5-1; clone size: -; J gene: TRBJ1-4; CDR3 protein: CASSRSATNEKLFF; CDR3 DNA: TGCGCCAGCAGCCGCAGCGCAACTAATGAAAAACTGTTTTTT
D gene: TRBD1; V gene: TRBV11-2; clone size: -; J gene: TRBJ2-7; CDR3 protein: CASSLGQGGWYEQYF; CDR3 DNA: TGTGCCAGCAGCCTTGGACAGGGAGGCTGGTACGAGCAGTACTTC
D gene: TRBD1; V gene: TRBV6-6; clone size: -; J gene: TRBJ2-2; CDR3 protein: CASSPNRGGTGELFF; CDR3 DNA: TGTGCCAGCAGCCCCAACAGGGGTGGCACCGGGGAGCTGTTTTTT
D gene: TRBD1; V gene: TRBV5-6; clone size: -; J gene: TRBJ2-5; CDR3 protein: CASSFFGTGEETQYF; CDR3 DNA: TGTGCCAGCAGCTTCTTTGGAACAGGGGAAGAGACCCAGTACTTC
D gene: TRBD1; V gene: TRBV7-9; clone size: -; J gene: TRBJ2-7; CDR3 protein: CASSSPGQGRYEQYF; CDR3 DNA: TGTGCCAGCAGCTCCCCGGGACAGGGGAGGTACGAGCAGTACTTC
D gene: -; V gene: TRBV6-5; clone size: -; J gene: TRBJ2-2; CDR3 protein: CASRDNPHTGELFF; CDR3 DNA: TGTGCCAGCAGGGACAACCCTCACACCGGGGAGCTGTTTTTT
D gene: -; V gene: TRBV28; clone size: -; J gene: TRBJ1-3; CDR3 protein: CASSPRGGPSGNTIYF; CDR3 DNA: TGTGCCAGCAGCCCGAGAGGGGGGCCCTCTGGAAACACCATATATTTT
D gene: -; V gene: TRBV19; clone size: -; J gene: TRBJ1-2; CDR3 protein: CASSPPVTYGYTF; CDR3 DNA: TGTGCCAGTAGCCCGCCTGTTACCTATGGCTACACCTTC
D gene: -; V gene: TRBV11-3; clone size: -; J gene: TRBJ2-1; CDR3 protein: CASSPPWYNEQFF; CDR3 DNA: TGTGCCAGCAGCCCCCCGTGGTACAATGAGCAGTTCTTC
D gene: TRBD1; V gene: TRBV7-2; clone size: once; J gene: TRBJ1-2; CDR3 protein: CASSLGPTGGGYTF; CDR3 DNA: TGTGCCAGCAGCTTAGGACCAACAGGGGGAGGCTACACCTTC
D gene: -; V gene: TRBV5-1; clone size: -; J gene: TRBJ1-3; CDR3 protein: CASSSPGSGNTIYF; CDR3 DNA: TGCGCCAGCAGCTCCCCCGGGAGTGGAAACACCATATATTTT
D gene: TRBD2; V gene: TRBV6-6; clone size: -; J gene: TRBJ2-1; CDR3 protein: CASTPSTSGRRNEQFF; CDR3 DNA: TGTGCCAGCACCCCCTCGACTAGCGGGAGGAGAAATGAGCAGTTCTTC
D gene: TRBD1; V gene: TRBV11-2; clone size: -; J gene: TRBJ1-5; CDR3 protein: CASSPQGDQPQHF; CDR3 DNA: TGTGCCAGCAGCCCACAGGGGGATCAGCCCCAGCATTTT
D gene: -; V gene: TRBV19; clone size: -; J gene: TRBJ1-1; CDR3 protein: CARLGPSISNTEAFF; CDR3 DNA: TGTGCCCGGCTCGGCCCGTCCATATCAAACACTGAAGCTTTCTTT
D gene: -; V gene: TRBV9; clone size: -; J gene: TRBJ2-3; CDR3 protein: CASSGRLLGVDTQYF; CDR3 DNA: TGTGCCAGCAGCGGAAGGCTCCTAGGGGTCGATACGCAGTATTTT
D gene: TRBD1; V gene: TRBV7-9; clone size: -; J gene: TRBJ2-5; CDR3 protein: CASSRRDRGETQYF; CDR3 DNA: TGTGCCAGCAGCCGACGGGACAGGGGAGAGACCCAGTACTTC
D gene: -; V gene: TRBV7-9; clone size: -; J gene: TRBJ2-7; CDR3 protein: CASSSLGRHSYEQYF; CDR3 DNA: TGTGCCAGCAGCTCGCTGGGCCGGCACTCCTACGAGCAGTACTTC
D gene: -; V gene: TRBV5-8; clone size: -; J gene: TRBJ2-7; CDR3 protein: CASSLRAAYEQYF; CDR3 DNA: TGTGCCAGCAGCTTGCGGGCAGCCTACGAGCAGTACTTC
D gene: -; V gene: TRBV6-1; clone size: -; J gene: TRBJ1-5; CDR3 protein: CASSEGIGGRNQPQHF; CDR3 DNA: TGTGCCAGCAGTGAAGGGATCGGGGGTCGCAATCAGCCCCAGCATTTT
D gene: -; V gene: TRBV28; clone size: -; J gene: TRBJ2-7; CDR3 protein: CAIRGPTYEQYF; CDR3 DNA: TGTGCCATCCGGGGCCCAACCTACGAGCAGTACTTC
D gene: TRBD1; V gene: TRBV10-3; clone size: -; J gene: TRBJ2-7; CDR3 protein: CAIQGQGVGYEQYF; CDR3 DNA: TGTGCCATCCAGGGACAGGGGGTCGGGTACGAGCAGTACTTC
D gene: -; V gene: TRBV19; clone size: -; J gene: TRBJ2-1; CDR3 protein: CASSFPPGGDRNEQFF; CDR3 DNA: TGTGCCAGTAGTTTCCCCCCAGGGGGGGATCGGAATGAGCAGTTCTTC
D gene: TRBD2; V gene: TRBV10-3; clone size: -; J gene: TRBJ2-1; CDR3 protein: CAAGGLSGGGNEQFF; CDR3 DNA: TGTGCCGCCGGGGGGTTGTCCGGTGGTGGCAATGAGCAGTTCTTC
D gene: -; V gene: TRBV6-5; clone size: -; J gene: TRBJ1-4; CDR3 protein: CASSSTRQDPEKLFF; CDR3 DNA: TGTGCCAGCAGCTCCACCCGACAGGATCCTGAAAAACTGTTTTTT
D gene: TRBD1; V gene: TRBV9; clone size: -; J gene: TRBJ1-4; CDR3 protein: CASSPNRDRSEKLFF; CDR3 DNA: TGTGCCAGCAGCCCGAACCGGGACAGGTCCGAAAAACTGTTTTTT
D gene: -; V gene: TRBV5-1; clone size: few; J gene: TRBJ2-1; CDR3 protein: CASSPQGSVGGPYNEQFF; CDR3 DNA: TGCGCCAGCAGCCCCCAGGGTAGCGTAGGGGGGCCTTACAATGAGCAGTTCTTC